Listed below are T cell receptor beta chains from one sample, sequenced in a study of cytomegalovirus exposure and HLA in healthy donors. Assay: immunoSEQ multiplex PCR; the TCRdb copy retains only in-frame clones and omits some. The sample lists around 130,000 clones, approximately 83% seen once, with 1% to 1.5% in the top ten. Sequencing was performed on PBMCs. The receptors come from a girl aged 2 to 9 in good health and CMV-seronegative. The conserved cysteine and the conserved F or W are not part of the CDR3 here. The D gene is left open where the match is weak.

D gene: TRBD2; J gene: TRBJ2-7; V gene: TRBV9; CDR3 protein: ASSPKRWRGGTYEQY
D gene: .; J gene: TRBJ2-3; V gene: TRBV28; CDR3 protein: ASSGGGIRY
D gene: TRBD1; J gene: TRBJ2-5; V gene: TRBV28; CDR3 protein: ASLRTGAFETQY
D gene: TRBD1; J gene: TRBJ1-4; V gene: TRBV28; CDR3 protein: ASSMQGTGVEANEKLF
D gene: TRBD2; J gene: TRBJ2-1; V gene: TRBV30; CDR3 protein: AWELAGLYNEQF
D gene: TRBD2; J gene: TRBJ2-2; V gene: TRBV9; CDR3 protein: ASSVGASGGVTGELF
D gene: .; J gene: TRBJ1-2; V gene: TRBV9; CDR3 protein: ASSVGEGIGYT
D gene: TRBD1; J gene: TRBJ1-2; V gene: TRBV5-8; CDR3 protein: ASSFRDRANYGYT
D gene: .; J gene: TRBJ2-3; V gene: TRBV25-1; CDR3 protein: ASSVSGSTDTQY
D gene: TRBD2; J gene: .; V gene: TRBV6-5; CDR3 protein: ASTFAGAYEQY
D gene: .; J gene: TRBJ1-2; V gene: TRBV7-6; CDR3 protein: ASSLVQGSPNYGYT
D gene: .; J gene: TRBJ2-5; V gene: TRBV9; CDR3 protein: ASSPQTGRRQETQY
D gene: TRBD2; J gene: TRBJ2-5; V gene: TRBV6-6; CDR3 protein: ASSPAGGQETQY
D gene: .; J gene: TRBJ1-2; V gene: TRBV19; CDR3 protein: ASSSEQGGRSGYT
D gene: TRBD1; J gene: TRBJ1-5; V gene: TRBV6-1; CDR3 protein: ASKTGSSQPQH
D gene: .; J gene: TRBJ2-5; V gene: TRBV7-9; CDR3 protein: ASSLGGEKETQY
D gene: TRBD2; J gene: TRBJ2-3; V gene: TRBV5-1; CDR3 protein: ASSTSGRAGDTQY
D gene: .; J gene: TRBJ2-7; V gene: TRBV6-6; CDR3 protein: ASSNPGLHYDEQY